These 19 T cell receptor beta chains share one sample of origin, sequenced in a study of CD8 T cells in ankylosing spondylitis. TCRdb processed the 5' RACE reads anew with MiXCR; each CDR3 protein has one entry. The data hold 200,000 to 300,000 distinct CDR3 sequences, with roughly a tenth observed a single time. Sequences were obtained from blood, either unsorted or a sorted T cell fraction (not recorded which). These receptors were taken from a male donor with ankylosing spondylitis or in good health (not recorded which).

CDR3 residues: CASTEGRGYEQYF. CDR3 sequence (DNA): TGTGCCAGCACCGAGGGCCGGGGCTACGAGCAGTACTTC. The chain has TRBV12-3 or TRBV12-4 and TRBJ2-7; weak D call: TRBD2 (5 bases). CDR3 size: 13 residues. With 7 bases removed from V and 3 bases from J, the gap between germline ends came to 13 bases.

The V call is TRBV7-8, the J call TRBJ2-1; 8 bases align to TRBD2. The CDR3 length is 16 residues. Trimming cost V 8 bases and J 1 base; bases outside gene matches: 10. From germline, CDR1 is SGHVS and CDR2 FQNEAQ. The CDR3 nucleotides are TGTGCCAGCCTCCCCCAGCGGGAGAGGTCCTACAATGAGCAGTTCTTC. As protein: CASLPQRERSYNEQFF.

The table lists this clonotype with many counts. This chain links TRBV5-1 with TRBJ2-3; 14 positions agree with TRBD2. The V and J ends lost 0 bases and 1 base, in that order; junction bases with no gene match: 4. This CDR3 is built from 18 residues. CDR1 and CDR2 from the germline V gene are SGHRS and YFSETQ. This CDR3 is CASSLGLAGGPGTDTQYF. The CDR3 DNA reads TGCGCCAGCAGCTTGGGACTAGCGGGGGGGCCTGGCACAGATACGCAGTATTTT.

V usage is TRBV4-1 and J usage is TRBJ2-5; 14 bases are a match to TRBD2. This CDR3 has 19 amino acids. With V trimmed by 5 bases and J by 1 base, 12 bases remained unmatched. The germline CDR1 and CDR2 sequences are MGHRA and YSYEKL. The DNA for the CDR3 is TGCGCCAGCAGCAGACGCTATGGGACTAGCGGGGGATCCCAAGAGACCCAGTACTTC. The encoded protein is CASSRRYGTSGGSQETQYF.

Many counts were recorded for this clonotype. The CDR3 DNA reads as TGCAGCGTTGAATCTAGTCTCTATGAGCAGTTCTTC. Translation gives CSVESSLYEQFF. V is TRBV29-1 and J is TRBJ2-1; D uncertain. This CDR3 is built from 12 residues. Germline V lookup: CDR1 SQVTM, CDR2 ANQGSEA. Trimming took 2 bases from V and 8 from J, leaving 10 bases between them.

A few counts support this clonotype. The chain combines TRBV5-1 with TRBJ1-5; TRBD1 agrees at 11 bases. The CDR3 runs to 15 residues. CDR1 and CDR2 from the germline V gene are SGHRS and YFSETQ. Unmatched junction bases numbered 6, after V lost 4 bases and J lost 6 bases. CDR3 DNA: TGCGCCAGCAGCCTCCCGGACAGGGGGCTTCAGCCCCAGCATTTT. Protein: CASSLPDRGLQPQHF. Based on the CDR3 plus reference TRBV5-1 and TRBJ1-5, the full variable domain is KAGVTQTPRYLIKTRGQQVTLSCSPISGHRSVSWYQQTPGQGLQFLFEYFSETQRNKGNFPGRFSGRQFSNSRSEMNVSTLELGDSALYLCASSLPDRGLQPQHFGDGTRLSIL.

This clonotype has at least ten counts. The chain links TRBV4-1 to TRBJ1-5; 11 nucleotides line up with TRBD1. CDR1 and CDR2 (germline): MGHRA, YSYEKL. The CDR3 is 17 residues long. V was clipped by 2 bases and J by 5 bases; unmatched bases: 8. As DNA, the CDR3 is TGCGCCAGCAGCCAAAGGGGGGACAGGGGGGGCGATCAGCCCCAGCATTTT. This sequence encodes CASSQRGDRGGDQPQHF.

The table lists this clonotype with many counts. This chain connects TRBV5-1 to TRBJ2-7; 12 bases fit TRBD2. From germline, CDR1 is SGHRS and CDR2 YFSETQ. Trimming at V came to 4 bases and at J to 5 bases, leaving 13 bases not matched to a gene. The CDR3 has 17 residues. CDR3 in amino acids: CASSVRLAGEGVDEQYF. In DNA, the CDR3 is TGCGCCAGCAGCGTTAGACTAGCGGGAGAGGGAGTCGACGAGCAGTACTTC. Full variable domain (rest looked up from reference TRBV5-1 and TRBJ2-7): KAGVTQTPRYLIKTRGQQVTLSCSPISGHRSVSWYQQTPGQGLQFLFEYFSETQRNKGNFPGRFSGRQFSNSRSEMNVSTLELGDSALYLCASSVRLAGEGVDEQYFGPGTRLTVT.

J is TRBJ2-5 and V is TRBV9; D is possibly TRBD1 or TRBD2 (5 bases each). Germline V CDR1 and CDR2: SGDLS, YYNGEE. V shed 4 bases and J shed 5 bases, with 18 bases lying between them. The CDR3 runs to 15 residues. The CDR3 nucleotides are TGTGCCAGCAGCCTCCGGGACGGTAGCTTTGAGACCCAGTACTTC. It translates to CASSLRDGSFETQYF. Full variable domain (remainder filled in from reference TRBV9 and TRBJ2-5): DSGVTQTPKHLITATGQRVTLRCSPRSGDLSVYWYQQSLDQGLQFLIQYYNGEERAKGNILERFSAQQFPDLHSELNLSSLELGDSALYFCASSLRDGSFETQYFGPGTRLLVL.

For this clonotype: Germline and junction disagree at one end, which may indicate a read error. The V gene is TRBV12-3 or TRBV12-4, the J gene TRBJ1-6; perhaps TRBD1 as D (6 bases). This CDR3 is 16 amino acids long. CDR3 nucleotides: TGTGCCAGCAGTCCCGGGACACTAAACTATAATTCACCCCTCAACTTT. This gives the protein CASSPGTLNYNSPLNF.

This clonotype occurred a few times. V and J are TRBV29-1 and TRBJ1-2; no reliable D call. V was shortened by 1 base and J by 8 bases, with 8 bases between the two germline ends. The CDR3 has 11 amino acids. CDR1 is SQVTM and CDR2 is ANQGSEA in the germline V gene. Here the CDR3 reads CSVEGQYGYTF. CDR3 coding DNA: TGCAGCGTTGAAGGGCAGTACGGCTACACCTTC.

A few counts support this clonotype. V is TRBV20-1 and J is TRBJ1-6, with D hard to call. With 3 bases removed from V and 7 bases from J, the gap between germline ends came to 10 bases. Germline CDR1 is DFQATT and CDR2 is SNEGSKA (reference sequence). CDR3 length equals 13 residues. The CDR3 here is CSASADPNSPLHF. As DNA, the CDR3 is TGCAGTGCTAGCGCAGACCCCAATTCACCCCTCCACTTT.

The rearrangement joins TRBV20-1 to TRBJ2-3, with D possibly matching TRBD2 (6 bases). The germline CDR1 and CDR2 sequences are DFQATT and SNEGSKA (reference sequence). The CDR3 length is 13 residues. V gave up 6 bases and J gave up 6 bases, with 16 bases separating them. The CDR3 loop is CSAARLETDTQYF. Here the CDR3 DNA reads TGCAGTGCAGCCAGACTAGAAACTGATACGCAGTATTTT.

This clonotype was recorded a few times. The chain employs TRBV5-1 and TRBJ1-4, with D possibly TRBD1 on 5 matching bases. The CDR3 has 15 amino acids. Trimming removed 0 bases at V and 6 bases at J, with 12 bases between. Looked up from germline, CDR1 is SGHRS and CDR2 is YFSETQ. CDR3 sequence reads: CASSLEGREYEKLFF. CDR3 DNA sequence: TGCGCCAGCAGCTTGGAGGGGCGCGAGTATGAAAAACTGTTTTTT.

At least ten counts were recorded for this clonotype. This sequence joins TRBV12-3 or TRBV12-4 and TRBJ2-1, with 10 bases fitting TRBD1. This CDR3 has 16 amino acids. The V gene end was trimmed by 5 bases and the J gene end by 2 bases; junction bases not matched to a gene: 6. The CDR3: CASSPAGTGAYNEQFF. CDR3 DNA sequence: TGTGCCAGCAGTCCAGCCGGGACAGGGGCCTACAATGAGCAGTTCTTC.

In this sample, this clonotype turned up many times. The chain links TRBV5-1 to TRBJ2-7; 8 positions agree with TRBD1. CDR1 and CDR2 (germline): SGHRS, YFSETQ. The V gene end was trimmed by 4 bases and the J gene end by 4 bases; junction bases not matched to a gene: 7. This CDR3 is built from 14 residues. The CDR3 region is CASSVIQGAYEQYF. As DNA, the CDR3 is TGCGCCAGCAGCGTCATCCAGGGGGCTTACGAGCAGTACTTC.

This clonotype was observed many times. The rearrangement joins TRBV27 to TRBJ1-5, with D tentatively TRBD1 (5 bases). V was cut by 6 bases and J by 5 bases, with 17 bases left in between. CDR1 is MNHEY and CDR2 is SMNVEV in the germline V gene (reference sequence). The CDR3 loop spans 15 amino acids. The CDR3 loop is CASRKRGTEYQPQHF. The CDR3 DNA reads TGTGCCAGCAGAAAACGCGGGACGGAGTATCAGCCCCAGCATTTT.

This clonotype has only a few counts. The rearrangement uses TRBV20-1 and TRBJ2-3; 7 nucleotides match TRBD2. This CDR3 is built from 13 residues. J gave up 2 bases and V 5 bases, and 4 bases lay outside the gene matches. CDR1 DFQATT and CDR2 SNEGSKA come from the germline V gene (reference sequence). CDR3 loop: CSAEGLPTDTQYF. The CDR3 DNA is TGCAGTGCTGAGGGACTACCCACAGATACGCAGTATTTT.

V and J are TRBV2 and TRBJ2-1; D is unresolved. Germline CDR1 SNHLY, CDR2 FYNNEI. V gave up 7 bases and J gave up 7 bases, with 5 bases separating them. The CDR3 loop spans 10 amino acids. For the CDR3, the DNA is TGTGCCAGCAACATAAATGAGCAGTTCTTC. Translation gives CASNINEQFF.